The 21 T cell receptor beta chains presented below share a single source sample, sequenced in a study of OX40 agonist ivuxolimab in advanced cancers. Profiled with immunoSEQ multiplex PCR; TCRdb holds only in-frame clones, not every one. The repertoire holds about 35,000 clones, with about nine tenths as singletons. The sample in question was CD4+ or CD8+ T cells sorted from blood, obtained in a trial of the OX40 agonist ivuxolimab. Receptor source: an adult with an advanced solid tumor such as melanoma, head and neck, liver or kidney cancer.

This chain connects TRBV6-5 to TRBJ2-1, with 7 nucleotides matching TRBD2. CDR1 is MNHEY and CDR2 is SVGAGI in the germline V gene. This CDR3 contains 13 residues. The trim removed 8 bases at V and 2 bases at J, leaving 3 bases unmatched. The CDR3 here is CASRLAAYNEQFF. CDR3 sequence (DNA): TGTGCCAGCCGACTAGCAGCCTACAATGAGCAGTTCTTC.

The chain has TRBV27 and TRBJ2-2, with unresolved D. The CDR3 covers 14 residues. Trimming stripped 2 bases from V and 14 bases from J, with 18 bases between. Germline CDR1 reads MNHEY; CDR2 reads SMNVEV (reference sequence). CDR3 loop: CASSLAPRQTRLFF. The CDR3 coding sequence is TGTGCCAGCAGTTTAGCCCCGCGGCAGACCAGACTGTTTTTT.

This clone was counted only a few times. The chain carries TRBV12-5 and TRBJ2-7; D is ambiguous. Germline V gene data show CDR1 as LGHNT and CDR2 as FRNRAP. This CDR3 region has 13 residues. V lost 1 base and J lost 2, with 6 bases in between. The CDR3 here is CASGLGFTYEQYF. DNA for the CDR3: TGTGCTAGTGGTTTGGGGTTTACCTACGAGCAGTACTTC. Based on the CDR3 plus reference TRBV12-5 and TRBJ2-7, the full variable domain is DARVTQTPRHKVTEMGQEVTMRCQPILGHNTVFWYRQTMMQGLELLAYFRNRAPLDDSGMPKDRFSAEMPDATLATLKIQPSEPRDSAVYFCASGLGFTYEQYFGPGTRLTVT.

The chain employs TRBV4-2 and TRBJ2-1; 8 bases match TRBD1. Germline CDR1 LGHNA, CDR2 YNFKEQ. CDR3 size: 14 residues. J gave up 8 bases and V 1 base, and 4 bases lay outside the gene matches. The CDR3 DNA reads as TGTGCCAGCAGCCAAGCATCAGGGGGCCATGAGCAGTTCTTC. This translates into CASSQASGGHEQFF.

The chain has TRBV7-2 and TRBJ2-7, with a possible D match to TRBD2 (5 bases). The CDR3 is 12 residues long. The germline V gene encodes CDR1 SGHTA and CDR2 FQGNSA. Between the trimmed V and J ends, which lost 4 bases and 6 bases, there was a span of 10 bases. CDR3 residues: CASSSSAGEQYF. The CDR3 coding sequence is TGTGCCAGCAGCTCCTCCGCGGGCGAGCAGTACTTC.

This chain links TRBV5-1 with TRBJ2-7, with 7 nucleotides matching TRBD1. The junction had 10 bases not matched to a gene; V was cut back by 1 base and J by 3 bases. The CDR3 runs to 16 residues. Germline loops: CDR1 SGHRS, CDR2 YFSETQ. CDR3 region: CASSLRTGDLGYEQYF. CDR3 in DNA: TGCGCCAGCAGCTTGAGGACAGGTGATCTGGGCTACGAGCAGTACTTC.

The V gene is TRBV6-6, the J gene TRBJ2-5; 10 bases match TRBD2. CDR1 is MNHNY and CDR2 is SVGAGI in the germline V gene (reference sequence). V shed 10 bases and J 1 base; nucleotides not matched to a gene: 6. The CDR3 covers 14 residues. The CDR3 protein is CATRTSGFQETQYF. The DNA of the CDR3 is TGTGCCACCAGGACTAGCGGTTTCCAAGAGACCCAGTACTTC.

The chain carries TRBV7-6 and TRBJ1-1; 11 bases fit TRBD1. Germline values: CDR1 SGHVS, CDR2 FNYEAQ. V gave up 5 bases and J gave up 4 bases; unmatched junction bases: 15. The CDR3 covers 18 residues. The CDR3 reads CASSPGGGQGAGFTEAFF. The CDR3 DNA is TGTGCCAGCAGCCCAGGGGGAGGACAGGGGGCGGGATTCACTGAAGCTTTCTTT.

Only one count was recorded for this clone. V gene TRBV6-6 combines with J gene TRBJ2-7; D might be TRBD1 or TRBD2, each matching 5 bases. This CDR3 comprises 14 residues. Germline V gene lookup returns CDR1 MNHNY and CDR2 SVGAGI (reference sequence). V was shortened by 5 bases and J by 2 bases, with 13 bases between the two germline ends. Written as DNA, the CDR3 is TGTGCCAGCAGTAAACCGGGACGTCCCTACGAGCAGTACTTC. Its protein product is CASSKPGRPYEQYF.

The rearrangement links TRBV9 to TRBJ2-3; 11 bases are shared with TRBD2. V lost 0 bases, J lost 5 bases, and 2 bases stayed unmatched. The CDR3 loop spans 15 amino acids. Germline V gene lookup returns CDR1 SGDLS and CDR2 YYNGEE. The CDR3, as DNA: TGTGCCAGCAGCGTAGATGGGACTAGCGGAGATACGCAGTATTTT. Its translation is CASSVDGTSGDTQYF.

The genes are TRBV19 and TRBJ2-2; maybe TRBD1 (5 bases). The CDR3 is 15 residues long. The V and J ends lost 7 bases and 0 bases respectively, with 12 bases between them. Germline V lookup: CDR1 LNHDA, CDR2 SQIVND (reference sequence). The CDR3 DNA follows: TGTGCCAGTACCCCAGGGTATGCGAACACCGGGGAGCTGTTTTTT. This sequence encodes CASTPGYANTGELFF.

The rearrangement joins TRBV7-6 to TRBJ2-7; D perhaps matches TRBD1 (6 bases). The length of the CDR3 is 15 residues. Germline-derived CDR1 and CDR2 are SGHVS and FNYEAQ. The V gene lost 1 base and the J gene lost 3 bases, with 13 bases spanning the gap. The CDR3 region is CASSLVGNRVYEQYF. The CDR3 coding sequence is TGTGCCAGCAGCTTAGTGGGGAACAGGGTCTACGAGCAGTACTTC.

V and J are TRBV13 and TRBJ2-7; a possible D gene is TRBD1 (6 bases). The CDR3 length is 15 residues. From germline, CDR1 is PRHDT and CDR2 FYEKMQ (reference sequence). The V gene lost 5 bases and the J gene lost 1 base, with 15 bases spanning the gap. Written as DNA, the CDR3 is TGTGCCAGCAGCACACAGGGTCGGAGGTCCTACGAGCAGTACTTC. It codes for CASSTQGRRSYEQYF.

The chain links TRBV28 to TRBJ1-4, with D unclear. CDR1 is MDHEN and CDR2 is SYDVKM in the germline V gene. Between the trimmed V and J ends, which lost 7 bases and 0 bases, there was a span of 9 bases. The CDR3 runs 14 residues. CDR3 in amino acids: CASTPGSTNEKLFF. The CDR3 nucleotides read TGTGCCAGCACCCCAGGATCAACTAATGAAAAACTGTTTTTT.

The V gene is TRBV25-1, the J gene TRBJ1-1, with 7 bases matching TRBD1. The CDR3 has 14 residues. CDR1 and CDR2 from the germline V gene are MGHDK and SYGVNS. With V trimmed by 3 bases and J by 6 bases, 7 bases remained unmatched. Here the CDR3 reads CASSDLQGFPEAFF. CDR3 DNA: TGTGCCAGCAGTGACCTACAGGGGTTCCCTGAAGCTTTCTTT.

The chain combines TRBV5-1 with TRBJ2-2, with D unclear. The CDR3 is made up of 9 amino acids. The V gene's germline CDR1 is SGHRS and CDR2 YFSETQ. Trimming removed 9 bases from V and 10 bases from J, with 7 bases in between. CDR3 in amino acids: CAIPEELFF. The CDR3 region has the DNA TGCGCCATCCCCGAGGAGCTGTTTTTT.

The chain has TRBV7-9 and TRBJ2-7; weak D call: TRBD1 (5 bases). CDR3 size: 12 residues. The ends were cut back, 10 bases at V and 0 bases at J, with 10 bases in the middle. Per the germline V gene, CDR1 is SEHNR and CDR2 is FQNEAQ (reference sequence). The CDR3 reads CATTGSSYEQYF. CDR3 coding DNA: TGTGCCACAACAGGAAGCTCCTACGAGCAGTACTTC.

The V gene is TRBV4-3, the J gene TRBJ1-2; 11 positions match TRBD1. CDR1 is LGHNA, CDR2 YSLEER, per germline. The CDR3 sequence is 15 residues long. With V trimmed by 3 bases and J by 4 bases, 4 bases remained unmatched. The CDR3 region has the DNA TGCGCCAGCAGCCAGGACAGGGGGCGGTCCTATGGCTACACCTTC. It is translated as CASSQDRGRSYGYTF.

As DNA, the CDR3 is TGTGCCAGCAGCTTAGGTTTGCGGGGAGGAGACGAGTTCTTC. Translating gives CASSLGLRGGDEFF. The J gene is TRBJ2-1, the V gene TRBV7-2; D perhaps matches TRBD2 (6 bases). V was pared by 1 base and J by 14 bases, with 18 bases between. The germline CDR1 and CDR2 sequences are SGHTA and FQGNSA. This CDR3 is built from 14 residues. Supplemented by reference TRBV7-2 and TRBJ2-1, the full variable domain reads GAGVSQSPSNKVTEKGKDVELRCDPISGHTALYWYRQSLGQGLEFLIYFQGNSAPDKSGLPSDRFSAERTGGSVSTLTIQRTQQEDSAVYLCASSLGLRGGDEFFGPGTRLTVL.

The chain joins TRBV10-3 to TRBJ1-1, with unresolved D. Germline loops: CDR1 ENHRY, CDR2 SYGVKD. The length of the CDR3 is 15 residues. The V end lost 3 bases, the J end lost 3 bases, and 14 bases lay between the germline ends. This CDR3 reads CAISDGRTEDTEAFF. The CDR3 DNA follows: TGTGCCATCAGTGACGGACGCACCGAGGACACTGAAGCTTTCTTT.

The chain combines TRBV10-3 with TRBJ2-7, with 10 bases matching TRBD1. V dropped 6 bases and J dropped 7; count of bases not matched to a gene: 12. The CDR3 extends over 15 amino acids. Germline CDR1 reads ENHRY; CDR2 reads SYGVKD. The DNA of the CDR3 is TGTGCCATCAGGGACGGGACAGGGGACGTAGGGGAGCAGTACTTC. Translating gives CAIRDGTGDVGEQYF.